This passage covers 19 T cell receptor beta chains from one sample sequenced in a study of a mutant IDH1 vaccine in newly diagnosed glioma. For these TCRs, the target antigens are not known. Time point meaning: week 35, safety follow-up. In the vaccine, a single dose held 300 ug of the mutant IDH1 20-mer peptide, along with topical imiquimod. Sequencing used immunoSEQ multiplex PCR; TCRdb keeps in-frame clones, though not all of them. This sample has tens of thousands of clones, with about four fifths found just once. The sample in question was PBMCs, obtained from a glioma patient whose treatment included an IDH1 peptide vaccine. Source of these receptors: a woman aged 18-35 years with glioma.

This chain joins TRBV11-3 and TRBJ1-5, with D perhaps TRBD1 (5 bases). CDR1 and CDR2 from the germline V gene are SGHNT and YENEEA. The CDR3 loop spans 18 amino acids. Between the trimmed V and J ends, which lost 3 bases and 1 base, there was a span of 19 bases. As DNA, the CDR3 is TGTGCCAGCAGCTTTGTTTGGCAGGGAAAGGGAAGCAATCAGCCCCAGCATTTT. Residues: CASSFVWQGKGSNQPQHF.

The V gene is TRBV9, the J gene TRBJ2-1; possibly TRBD1 for D (6 bases). The CDR3 sequence is 19 residues long. V was cut by 0 bases and J by 0 bases, with 19 bases left in between. Germline lookup yields CDR1 SGDLS and CDR2 YYNGEE. CDR3 residues: CASSVGLRDQGSSYNEQFF. The CDR3 bases are TGTGCCAGCAGCGTAGGGTTAAGGGATCAGGGGAGCTCCTACAATGAGCAGTTCTTC.

This clone was found once. The chain couples TRBV7-2 to TRBJ2-2, with D uncertain. V lost 3 bases and J 5 bases, leaving 4 bases between the germline ends. The CDR3 covers 12 residues. In germline, CDR1 is SGHTA, CDR2 FQGNSA. CDR3 nucleotides: TGTGCCAGCAGCTTCTTAACCGGGGAGCTGTTTTTT. This codes for CASSFLTGELFF.

The V call is TRBV4-2, the J call TRBJ2-7, with 11 bases matching TRBD2. The germline V gene has CDR1 LGHNA and CDR2 YNFKEQ. This CDR3 has 14 amino acids. J gave up 2 bases and V 5 bases, and 2 bases lay outside the gene matches. The CDR3 region has the DNA TGTGCCAGCAGCTTAGCGGGAGGGCCCTACGAGCAGTACTTC. It translates to CASSLAGGPYEQYF.

J is TRBJ1-5 and V is TRBV10-3; D gene uncertain. The length of the CDR3 is 15 residues. The V end was cut by 2 bases, the J end by 4 bases, with 12 bases between. Germline CDR1 and CDR2: ENHRY and SYGVKD. The CDR3 here is CAISEGRESNQPQHF. The CDR3 DNA reads TGTGCCATCAGTGAGGGACGGGAATCGAATCAGCCCCAGCATTTT.

The genes are TRBV7-2 and TRBJ2-5, with 7 bases lining up with TRBD1. After removal of 5 bases from V and 4 bases from J, the junction contained 4 bases not matched to a gene. CDR1 SGHTA and CDR2 FQGNSA come from the germline V gene. This CDR3 is 13 amino acids long. The DNA for the CDR3 is TGTGCCAGCAGCCTTGACAGGGTAGAGACCCAGTACTTC. Translating it yields CASSLDRVETQYF.

The rearrangement links TRBV7-9 to TRBJ2-7; D unclear. The CDR3 sequence is 12 residues long. Trimming removed 1 base from V and 4 bases from J, with 5 bases in between. CDR1 is SEHNR, CDR2 FQNEAQ, per germline (reference sequence). CDR3: CASSLGSYEQYF. The CDR3 nucleotides are TGTGCCAGCAGCTTAGGCAGTTACGAGCAGTACTTC. The variable domain in full, completed from reference TRBV7-9 and TRBJ2-7, reads DTGVSQNPRHKITKRGQNVTFRCDPISEHNRLYWYRQTLGQGPEFLTYFQNEAQLEKSRLLSDRFSAERPKGSFSTLEIQRTEQGDSAMYLCASSLGSYEQYFGPGTRLTVT.

The chain combines TRBV19 with TRBJ2-7; unclear D gene. Trimming shortened V by 4 bases and J by 7 bases, and 8 bases separated the two germline ends. The germline CDR1 and CDR2 sequences are LNHDA and SQIVND (reference sequence). The CDR3 loop spans 11 amino acids. In DNA, the CDR3 is TGTGCCAGTAGTACCAAACGGGAGCAGTACTTC. Protein sequence: CASSTKREQYF.

This clone was recorded only once. The chain combines TRBV6-6 with TRBJ2-7, with D hard to call. The CDR3 contains 16 residues. V was clipped by 0 bases and J by 2 bases, with 14 bases between them. CDR1 is MNHNY, CDR2 SVGAGI, per germline (reference sequence). CDR3 nucleotide sequence: TGTGCCAGCAGTTACTCGACTCCAGGCGATACCTACGAGCAGTACTTC. Amino acid sequence: CASSYSTPGDTYEQYF.

This clone occurred a few times. The J gene is TRBJ2-1, the V gene TRBV7-8; 9 bases match TRBD1. The CDR3 length is 16 residues. V dropped 5 bases and J dropped 7; count of bases not matched to a gene: 12. The germline V gene has CDR1 SGHVS and CDR2 FQNEAQ. The CDR3 loop reads CASSPGQGTGWNEQFF. The CDR3 DNA follows: TGTGCCAGCAGCCCCGGACAGGGGACGGGGTGGAATGAGCAGTTCTTC. The full variable domain, rest sourced from reference TRBV7-8 and TRBJ2-1, is GAGVSQSPRYKVAKRGQDVALRCDPISGHVSLFWYQQALGQGPEFLTYFQNEAQLDKSGLPSDRFFAERPEGSVSTLKIQRTQQEDSAVYLCASSPGQGTGWNEQFFGPGTRLTVL.

CDR3 sequence reads: CASSLGTSGGLEQYF. CDR3 DNA sequence: TGTGCCAGCAGCTTAGGGACTAGCGGGGGCCTCGAGCAGTACTTC. The genes are TRBV7-2 and TRBJ2-7; the match to TRBD2 covers 13 bases. V gave up 1 base and J gave up 6 bases; unmatched junction bases: 3. Germline V gene data show CDR1 as SGHTA and CDR2 as FQGNSA. This CDR3 region has 15 residues.

The rearrangement links TRBV5-6 to TRBJ2-7; 9 bases are a match to TRBD2. The CDR3 spans 18 residues. Germline assignment: CDR1 SGHDT and CDR2 YYEEEE. The trim removed 0 bases at V and 0 bases at J, leaving 10 bases unmatched. CDR3 region: CASSLGVGTSLSSYEQYF. CDR3 nucleotides: TGTGCCAGCAGCTTGGGGGTAGGGACTAGCCTAAGCTCCTACGAGCAGTACTTC.

The V and J genes are TRBV5-6 and TRBJ1-6; 7 bases map to TRBD1. Germline V gene data show CDR1 as SGHDT and CDR2 as YYEEEE. The CDR3 is made up of 15 amino acids. J lost 8 bases, V lost 4 bases, and 9 bases had no gene match. In DNA form, the CDR3 reads TGTGCCAGCAGCATGTTAGACAGGGTGGATTCACCCCTCCACTTT. This translates into CASSMLDRVDSPLHF.

Here the CDR3 reads CASSSYSSSYNEQFF. In nucleotides, the CDR3 is TGCGCCAGCAGCTCGTACAGTAGCTCCTACAATGAGCAGTTCTTC. The chain combines TRBV5-1 with TRBJ2-1; D not resolved. The germline V and J ends were trimmed by 3 bases and 0 bases, with 10 bases remaining between them. CDR3 size: 15 residues. The germline gives CDR1 SGHRS, CDR2 YFSETQ.

J is TRBJ1-3 and V is TRBV9; D gene uncertain. The CDR3 spans 15 residues. Germline values: CDR1 SGDLS, CDR2 YYNGEE. V was clipped by 0 bases and J by 0 bases, with 7 bases between them. CDR3 in DNA: TGTGCCAGCAGCGTAGAGGGAAACTCTGGAAACACCATATATTTT. This translates into CASSVEGNSGNTIYF. The whole variable domain, remainder taken from reference TRBV9 and TRBJ1-3, is DSGVTQTPKHLITATGQRVTLRCSPRSGDLSVYWYQQSLDQGLQFLIQYYNGEERAKGNILERFSAQQFPDLHSELNLSSLELGDSALYFCASSVEGNSGNTIYFGEGSWLTVV.

This rearrangement joins TRBV16 to TRBJ1-5; 10 nucleotides line up with TRBD1. The germline gives CDR1 KGHSY, CDR2 FQNENV. The trim removed 4 bases at V and 1 base at J, leaving 4 bases unmatched. This CDR3 spans 16 amino acids. The CDR3 bases are TGTGCCAGCAGCCGACAGGGGGCGGTGAGCAATCAGCCCCAGCATTTT. As protein: CASSRQGAVSNQPQHF. Full variable domain (rest looked up from reference TRBV16 and TRBJ1-5): GEEVAQTPKHLVRGEGQKAKLYCAPIKGHSYVFWYQQVLKNEFKFLISFQNENVFDETGMPKERFSAKCLPNSPCSLEIQATKLEDSAVYFCASSRQGAVSNQPQHFGDGTRLSIL.

The CDR3 DNA reads TGCGCCAGCAGCTCCGGGGGCGGCCTCTATGGCTACACCTTC. Translation: CASSSGGGLYGYTF. J is TRBJ1-2 and V is TRBV5-1, with D possibly matching TRBD1 (6 bases). Trimming removed 3 bases from V and 4 bases from J, with 13 bases in between. Germline V gives CDR1 SGHRS, CDR2 YFSETQ. CDR3 length equals 14 residues.

The chain links TRBV7-8 to TRBJ2-1; D is perhaps TRBD1 (6 bases). Germline V lookup: CDR1 SGHVS, CDR2 FQNEAQ. This CDR3 region has 15 residues. The V end lost 4 bases, the J end lost 5 bases, and 15 bases lay between the germline ends. CDR3 sequence: CASSSDRPSNNEQFF. CDR3 nucleotides: TGTGCCAGCAGCTCAGACAGGCCAAGTAACAATGAGCAGTTCTTC.

The V call is TRBV11-3, the J call TRBJ2-1; 8 bases align to TRBD2. The CDR3 is made up of 15 amino acids. Germline CDR1 is SGHNT and CDR2 is YENEEA. J was trimmed by 3 bases and V by 5 bases; bases with no gene match: 6. The DNA of the CDR3 is TGTGCCAGCAGCCCGCGGGGGGTTCTCTACAATGAGCAGTTCTTC. This translates into CASSPRGVLYNEQFF.